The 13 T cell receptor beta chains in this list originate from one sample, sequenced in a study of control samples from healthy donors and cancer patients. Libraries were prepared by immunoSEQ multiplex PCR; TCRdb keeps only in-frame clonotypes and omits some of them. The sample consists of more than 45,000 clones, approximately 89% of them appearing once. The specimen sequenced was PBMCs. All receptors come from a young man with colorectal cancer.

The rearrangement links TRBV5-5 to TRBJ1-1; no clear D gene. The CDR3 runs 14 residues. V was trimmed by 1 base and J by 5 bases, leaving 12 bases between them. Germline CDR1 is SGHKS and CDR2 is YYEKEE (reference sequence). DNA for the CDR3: TGTGCCAGCAGCTTGACACTCATGAGGACTGAAGCTTTCTTT. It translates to CASSLTLMRTEAFF.

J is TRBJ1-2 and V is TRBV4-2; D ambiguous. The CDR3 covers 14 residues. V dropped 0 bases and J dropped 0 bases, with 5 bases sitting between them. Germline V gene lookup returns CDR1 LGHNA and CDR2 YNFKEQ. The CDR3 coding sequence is TGTGCCAGCAGCCAAGATACAGCTAACTATGGCTACACCTTC. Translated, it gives CASSQDTANYGYTF.

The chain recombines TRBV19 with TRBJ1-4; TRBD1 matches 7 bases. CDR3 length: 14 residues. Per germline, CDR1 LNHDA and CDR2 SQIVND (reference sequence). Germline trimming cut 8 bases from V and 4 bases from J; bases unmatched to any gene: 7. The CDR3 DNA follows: TGTGCCAGTGCCGGGACAGCATATAATGAAAAACTGTTTTTT. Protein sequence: CASAGTAYNEKLFF. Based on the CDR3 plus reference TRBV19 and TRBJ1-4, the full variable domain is DGGITQSPKYLFRKEGQNVTLSCEQNLNHDAMYWYRQDPGQGLRLIYYSQIVNDFQKGDIAEGYSVSREKKESFPLTVTSAQKNPTAFYLCASAGTAYNEKLFFGSGTQLSVL.

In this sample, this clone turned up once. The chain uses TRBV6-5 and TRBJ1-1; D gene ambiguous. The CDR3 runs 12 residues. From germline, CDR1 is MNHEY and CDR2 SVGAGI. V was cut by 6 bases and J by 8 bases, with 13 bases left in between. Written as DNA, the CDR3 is TGTGCCAGCAGACAAAGCCCAAGCGAAGCTTTCTTT. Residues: CASRQSPSEAFF.

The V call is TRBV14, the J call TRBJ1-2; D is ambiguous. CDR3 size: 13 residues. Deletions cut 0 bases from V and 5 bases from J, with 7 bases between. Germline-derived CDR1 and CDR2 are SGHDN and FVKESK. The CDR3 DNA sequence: TGTGCCAGCAGCCAAGATCAGAAGTATGGCTACACCTTC. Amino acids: CASSQDQKYGYTF. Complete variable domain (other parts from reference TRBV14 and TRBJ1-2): EAGVTQFPSHSVIEKGQTVTLRCDPISGHDNLYWYRRVMGKEIKFLLHFVKESKQDESGMPNNRFLAERTGGTYSTLKVQPAELEDSGVYFCASSQDQKYGYTFGSGTRLTVV.

CDR3: CASSTQPGLFLPETQYF. DNA for the CDR3: TGTGCCAGCAGCACCCAGCCGGGACTCTTCCTCCCAGAGACCCAGTACTTC. The J gene is TRBJ2-5, the V gene TRBV9, with D possibly being TRBD2 (6 bases). Per the germline V gene, CDR1 is SGDLS and CDR2 is YYNGEE. The CDR3 loop spans 17 amino acids. V was trimmed by 4 bases and J by 4 bases, leaving 23 bases between them.

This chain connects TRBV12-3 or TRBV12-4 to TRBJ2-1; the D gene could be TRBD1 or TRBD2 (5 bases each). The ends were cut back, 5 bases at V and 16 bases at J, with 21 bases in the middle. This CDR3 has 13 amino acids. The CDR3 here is CASSPRGWSTPFF. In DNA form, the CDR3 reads TGTGCCAGCAGTCCCCGGGGCTGGTCCACCCCTTTCTTC.

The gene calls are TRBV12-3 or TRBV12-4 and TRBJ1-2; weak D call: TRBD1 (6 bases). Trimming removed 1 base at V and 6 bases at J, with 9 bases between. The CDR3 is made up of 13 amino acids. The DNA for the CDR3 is TGTGCCAGCAGTTTAGGACAGGAGGATGGCTACACCTTC. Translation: CASSLGQEDGYTF.

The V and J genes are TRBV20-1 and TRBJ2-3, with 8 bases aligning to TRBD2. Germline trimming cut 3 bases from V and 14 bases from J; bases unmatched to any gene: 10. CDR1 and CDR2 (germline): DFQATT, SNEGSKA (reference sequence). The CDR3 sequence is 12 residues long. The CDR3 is CSASSSSGERYF. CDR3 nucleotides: TGCAGTGCTAGTTCTAGTAGCGGGGAGCGGTATTTT.

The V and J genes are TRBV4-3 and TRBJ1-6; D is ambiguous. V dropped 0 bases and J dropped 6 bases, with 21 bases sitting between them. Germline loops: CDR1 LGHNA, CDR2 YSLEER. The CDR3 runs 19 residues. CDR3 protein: CASSQDSFATDHLNSPLHF. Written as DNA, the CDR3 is TGCGCCAGCAGCCAAGACTCCTTTGCGACGGATCACCTTAATTCACCCCTCCACTTT.

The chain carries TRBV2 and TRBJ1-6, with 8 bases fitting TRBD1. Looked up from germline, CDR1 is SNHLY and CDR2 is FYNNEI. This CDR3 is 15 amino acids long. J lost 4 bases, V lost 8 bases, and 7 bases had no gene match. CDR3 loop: CASVRDRTYNSPLHF. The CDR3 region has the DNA TGTGCCAGCGTCCGGGACAGGACATATAATTCACCCCTCCACTTT.

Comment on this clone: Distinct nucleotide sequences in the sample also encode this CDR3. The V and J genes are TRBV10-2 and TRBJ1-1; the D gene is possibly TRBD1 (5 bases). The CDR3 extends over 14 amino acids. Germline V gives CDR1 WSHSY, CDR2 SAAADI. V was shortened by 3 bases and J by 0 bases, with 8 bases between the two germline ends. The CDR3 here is CASSERQLNTEAFF. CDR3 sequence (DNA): TGCGCCAGCAGTGAAAGACAGTTGAACACTGAAGCTTTCTTT.

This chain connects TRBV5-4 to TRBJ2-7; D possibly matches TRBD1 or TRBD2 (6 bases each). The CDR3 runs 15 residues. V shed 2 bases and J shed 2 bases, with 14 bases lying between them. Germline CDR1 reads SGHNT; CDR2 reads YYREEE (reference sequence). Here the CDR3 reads CASSFRGGSTYEQYF. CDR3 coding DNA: TGTGCCAGCAGCTTCAGGGGAGGCTCGACCTACGAGCAGTACTTC.